The 24 T cell receptor beta chains presented below share a single source sample, sequenced in a study of T cell changes during pregnancy in multiple sclerosis. Measured with immunoSEQ multiplex PCR; TCRdb has only the in-frame clones, and not every one. The sample holds about 71,000 clones, about 92% seen once. The sequencing here drew on peripheral blood, taken in the third trimester of pregnancy. These receptors were obtained from a female donor with multiple sclerosis, enrolled in a pregnancy study.

This clone was detected only a few times. V and J are TRBV28 and TRBJ1-3; possible D gene TRBD1, 6 bases. Germline values: CDR1 MDHEN, CDR2 SYDVKM. The V end lost 7 bases, the J end lost 2 bases, and 12 bases lay between the germline ends. The CDR3 is 14 amino acids. Here the CDR3 DNA reads TGTGCCAGCACCTCGGCAGGGGCTGGAAACACCATATATTTT. Translating gives CASTSAGAGNTIYF. Drawing the rest from reference TRBV28 and TRBJ1-3, the complete variable domain is DVKVTQSSRYLVKRTGEKVFLECVQDMDHENMFWYRQDPGLGLRLIYFSYDVKMKEKGDIPEGYSVSREKKERFSLILESASTNQTSMYLCASTSAGAGNTIYFGEGSWLTVV.

This chain joins TRBV27 and TRBJ2-7; 14 positions agree with TRBD2. Germline V CDR1 and CDR2: MNHEY, SMNVEV (reference sequence). With V trimmed by 0 bases and J by 2 bases, 6 bases remained unmatched. The CDR3 consists of 18 residues. The CDR3 nucleotides read TGTGCCAGCAGTTTATCGATAGGACTAGCGGGAGGCCCCTACGAGCAGTACTTC. It encodes CASSLSIGLAGGPYEQYF.

CDR3 in amino acids: CASSFFTGSSYEQYF. As DNA, the CDR3 is TGTGCCAGCAGTTTCTTTACAGGATCTTCCTACGAGCAGTACTTC. The chain employs TRBV27 and TRBJ2-7, with TRBD1 as a possible D gene (5 bases). Germline V gene lookup returns CDR1 MNHEY and CDR2 SMNVEV (reference sequence). The CDR3 length is 15 residues. Trimming removed 3 bases from V and 1 base from J, with 13 bases in between.

The chain is built from TRBV11-2 and TRBJ2-4; 7 positions match TRBD1. V trimming: 10 bases; J trimming: 7 bases; junction bases outside the gene matches: 7. The CDR3 totals 12 residues. Germline V CDR1 and CDR2: SGHAT, FQNNGV. For the CDR3, the DNA is TGTGCCACCAGGGACAGACAGAACATTCAGTACTTC. It is translated as CATRDRQNIQYF.

The chain carries TRBV6-6 and TRBJ1-4; 7 nucleotides match TRBD1. This CDR3 has 13 amino acids. Germline V gene sequence: CDR1 MNHNY, CDR2 SVGAGI (reference sequence). V was pared by 7 bases and J by 5 bases, with 4 bases of the junction left unmatched. CDR3 in DNA: TGTGCCAGCACACGACAGGGAAATGAAAAACTGTTTTTT. Its translation is CASTRQGNEKLFF.

J is TRBJ2-3 and V is TRBV18, with a possible D match to TRBD1 (6 bases). The V end lost 5 bases, the J end lost 1 base, and 19 bases lay between the germline ends. Germline V CDR1 and CDR2: KGHSH, LQKENI. This CDR3 comprises 17 residues. The CDR3 loop reads CASSASQGKGGTDTQYF. Written as DNA, the CDR3 is TGTGCCAGCTCAGCGTCCCAGGGGAAAGGGGGCACAGATACGCAGTATTTT. Combining the CDR3 with reference TRBV18 and TRBJ2-3 gives the whole variable domain NAGVMQNPRHLVRRRGQEARLRCSPMKGHSHVYWYRQLPEEGLKFMVYLQKENIIDESGMPKERFSAEFPKEGPSILRIQQVVRGDSAAYFCASSASQGKGGTDTQYFGPGTRLTVL.

This rearrangement joins TRBV5-1 to TRBJ1-1, with TRBD1 matching 7 bases. CDR3 size: 14 residues. Germline V gene data show CDR1 as SGHRS and CDR2 as YFSETQ. V gave up 2 bases and J gave up 3 bases; unmatched junction bases: 4. The CDR3 is CASSFGQVDTEAFF. CDR3 sequence (DNA): TGCGCCAGCAGCTTCGGACAGGTGGACACTGAAGCTTTCTTT.

This clone was seen more than once but under ten times. V usage is TRBV30 and J usage is TRBJ2-7; TRBD1 is a possible D gene (5 bases). The germline V and J ends were trimmed by 1 base and 0 bases, with 16 bases remaining between them. There are 16 residues in the CDR3. The germline V gene encodes CDR1 GTSNPN and CDR2 SVGIG (reference sequence). This CDR3 is CAWSGEGHVSSYEQYF. The CDR3 DNA follows: TGTGCCTGGAGTGGAGAAGGACACGTAAGCTCCTACGAGCAGTACTTC.

This clone appeared a few times. The gene calls are TRBV4-2 and TRBJ1-4; D possibly corresponds to TRBD1 (6 bases). Germline CDR1 reads LGHNA; CDR2 reads YNFKEQ. V lost 0 bases and J lost 8, with 16 bases in between. The CDR3 contains 16 residues. The CDR3 region has the DNA TGTGCCAGCAGCCAAGATGGGCCAGGGGTGGAGGAAAAACTGTTTTTT. This translates into CASSQDGPGVEEKLFF.

The CDR3 nucleotides read TGTGCCAGCTCACCAGGACAGGGCGCGAACTATGGCTACACCTTC. Protein product: CASSPGQGANYGYTF. The V and J genes are TRBV18 and TRBJ1-2; 8 bases fit TRBD1. Germline CDR1 and CDR2: KGHSH and LQKENI. The CDR3 length is 15 residues. V shed 2 bases and J 2 bases; nucleotides not matched to a gene: 4.

The rearrangement joins TRBV9 to TRBJ1-1; D not certain. This CDR3 comprises 17 residues. The germline CDR1 and CDR2 sequences are SGDLS and YYNGEE. Trimming removed 0 bases at V and 0 bases at J, with 15 bases between. CDR3 DNA: TGTGCCAGCAGCGTAGACGAGCGGACGGCCTTGAACACTGAAGCTTTCTTT. This encodes CASSVDERTALNTEAFF.

This clone was picked up one time. The chain recombines TRBV4-3 with TRBJ2-1, with D tentatively TRBD1 (6 bases). V was clipped by 3 bases and J by 16 bases, with 22 bases between them. The germline CDR1 and CDR2 sequences are LGHNA and YSLEER. The CDR3 sequence is 14 residues long. The DNA for the CDR3 is TGCGCCAGCAGCCACCTGGAACCGGACAGCGCCCTTTTCTTC. Its protein product is CASSHLEPDSALFF.

This chain joins TRBV29-1 and TRBJ2-5, with 8 bases matching TRBD2. The CDR3 totals 14 residues. Germline V lookup: CDR1 SQVTM, CDR2 ANQGSEA. J lost 2 bases, V lost 6 bases, and 8 bases had no gene match. CDR3 DNA: TGCAGCGTAGCCCCGGCTAGCGGGCAAGAGACCCAGTACTTC. It yields the protein CSVAPASGQETQYF.

Concerning this clone: One end of the junction fails to match germline, which may point to a read error. J is TRBJ2-7 and V is TRBV7-9, with 11 bases fitting TRBD2. This CDR3 region has 16 residues. The germline gives CDR1 SEHNR, CDR2 FQNEAQ (reference sequence). CDR3 sequence reads: CASTLGSGRAAYEQYF. As DNA, the CDR3 is TGTGCCAGCACCTTAGGTAGCGGGAGGGCCGCCTACGAGCAGTACTTC.

The V call is TRBV7-8, the J call TRBJ2-5; 8 bases agree with TRBD1. The length of the CDR3 is 17 residues. Germline trimming cut 2 bases from V and 0 bases from J; bases unmatched to any gene: 8. From germline, CDR1 is SGHVS and CDR2 FQNEAQ. DNA for the CDR3: TGTGCCAGCAGCTTACCCGGGACAGGCATCGACCAAGAGACCCAGTACTTC. Protein sequence: CASSLPGTGIDQETQYF.

This clone was observed a single time. The rearrangement links TRBV27 to TRBJ2-1; 9 bases are shared with TRBD2. There are 14 residues in the CDR3. The V gene's germline CDR1 is MNHEY and CDR2 SMNVEV (reference sequence). The V gene end was trimmed by 2 bases and the J gene end by 15 bases; junction bases not matched to a gene: 11. The CDR3 sequence is CASSLNGLAGTGFF. CDR3 nucleotide sequence: TGTGCCAGCAGTTTAAATGGGCTAGCGGGAACAGGGTTCTTC.

In nucleotides, the CDR3 is TGTGCCAGCAGTGACGGCCGGACTGTATATAATTCACCCCTCCACTTT. This gives the protein CASSDGRTVYNSPLHF. V gene TRBV6-1 combines with J gene TRBJ1-6, with unresolved D. Germline-derived CDR1 and CDR2 are MNHNS and SASEGT. The CDR3 is 16 residues long. The germline V and J ends were trimmed by 3 bases and 4 bases, with 13 bases remaining between them.

The genes are TRBV4-2 and TRBJ1-3; 11 nucleotides align to TRBD1. Germline V gene lookup returns CDR1 LGHNA and CDR2 YNFKEQ. The CDR3 covers 17 residues. J was trimmed by 2 bases and V by 0 bases; bases with no gene match: 3. CDR3 sequence: CASSQDPGQGAGNTIYF. The DNA for the CDR3 is TGTGCCAGCAGCCAAGATCCGGGACAGGGGGCTGGAAACACCATATATTTT.

The chain joins TRBV30 to TRBJ1-6, with TRBD1 matching over 9 bases. The CDR3 is 15 residues long. Germline loops: CDR1 GTSNPN, CDR2 SVGIG (reference sequence). The J segment lost 6 bases and the V segment lost 2 bases, leaving 5 bases of the junction unmatched. The CDR3 nucleotides are TGTGCCTGGAGTCTACAGGGGGCCGGTAATTCACCCCTCCACTTT. The encoded protein is CAWSLQGAGNSPLHF.

The chain carries TRBV5-4 and TRBJ2-3; 13 bases map to TRBD2. This CDR3 region has 16 residues. Trimming removed 5 bases from V and 4 bases from J; junction bases left unmatched: 7. Per germline, CDR1 SGHNT and CDR2 YYREEE (reference sequence). CDR3 bases: TGTGCCAGCAGGAGGGGAGGGACTAGCGGGGCAGATACGCAGTATTTT. Protein sequence: CASRRGGTSGADTQYF.

The rearrangement joins TRBV10-3 to TRBJ2-3; no definite D call. The CDR3 is made up of 17 amino acids. V dropped 0 bases and J dropped 1 base, with 14 bases sitting between them. The V gene's germline CDR1 is ENHRY and CDR2 SYGVKD. For the CDR3, the DNA is TGTGCCATCAGTGAGTCGAATCGGAGACGACGCACAGATACGCAGTATTTT. Its protein product is CAISESNRRRRTDTQYF.

The chain has TRBV30 and TRBJ2-7; D uncertain. The CDR3 covers 12 residues. V lost 2 bases to trimming and J lost 4 bases, with 9 bases between them. Germline values: CDR1 GTSNPN, CDR2 SVGIG (reference sequence). CDR3: CAWSLSVYEQYF. For the CDR3, the DNA is TGTGCCTGGAGTTTATCGGTGTACGAGCAGTACTTC.

This clone was observed once. This chain links TRBV6-6 with TRBJ1-5; D unclear. Germline CDR1 MNHNY, CDR2 SVGAGI (reference sequence). Trimming shortened V by 6 bases and J by 3 bases, and 12 bases separated the two germline ends. This CDR3 has 14 residues. The CDR3 DNA reads TGTGCCAGCAGATTTGAGATGAACAATCAGCCCCAGCATTTT. This codes for CASRFEMNNQPQHF.

The chain carries TRBV5-1 and TRBJ1-3; maybe TRBD1 (6 bases). Germline assignment: CDR1 SGHRS and CDR2 YFSETQ. V lost 4 bases to trimming and J lost 4 bases, with 12 bases between them. The CDR3 sequence is 14 residues long. The CDR3 nucleotides are TGCGCCAGCAGCCCCGGGACATTAGGAAACACCATATATTTT. It encodes CASSPGTLGNTIYF.